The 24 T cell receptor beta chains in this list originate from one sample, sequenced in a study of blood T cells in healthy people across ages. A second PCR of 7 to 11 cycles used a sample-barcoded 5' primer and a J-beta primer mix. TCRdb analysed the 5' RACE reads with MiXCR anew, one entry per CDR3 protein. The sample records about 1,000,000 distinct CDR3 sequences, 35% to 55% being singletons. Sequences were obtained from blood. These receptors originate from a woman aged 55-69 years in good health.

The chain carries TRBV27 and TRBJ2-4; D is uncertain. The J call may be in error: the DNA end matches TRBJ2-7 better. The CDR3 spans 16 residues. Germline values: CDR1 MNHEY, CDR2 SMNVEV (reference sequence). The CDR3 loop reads CASSLDVRIRAYEQYF. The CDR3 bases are TGTGCCAGCAGTTTAGATGTGCGTATAAGAGCATACGAGCAGTACTTC.

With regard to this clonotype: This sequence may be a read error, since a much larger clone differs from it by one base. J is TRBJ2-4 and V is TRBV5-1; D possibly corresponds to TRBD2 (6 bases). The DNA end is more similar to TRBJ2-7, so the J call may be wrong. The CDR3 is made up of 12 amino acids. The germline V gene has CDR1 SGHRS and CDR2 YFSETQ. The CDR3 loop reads CASSRAGCEQYF. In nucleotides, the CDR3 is TGCGCCAGCAGTCGGGCGGGATGCGAGCAGTACTTC.

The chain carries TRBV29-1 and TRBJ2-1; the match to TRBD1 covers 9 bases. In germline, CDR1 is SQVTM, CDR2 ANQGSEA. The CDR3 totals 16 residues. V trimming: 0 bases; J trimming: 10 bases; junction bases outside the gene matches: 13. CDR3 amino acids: CSVEDLTGGSRDEQFF. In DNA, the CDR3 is TGCAGCGTTGAAGATCTGACAGGGGGGAGTAGGGACGAGCAGTTCTTC.

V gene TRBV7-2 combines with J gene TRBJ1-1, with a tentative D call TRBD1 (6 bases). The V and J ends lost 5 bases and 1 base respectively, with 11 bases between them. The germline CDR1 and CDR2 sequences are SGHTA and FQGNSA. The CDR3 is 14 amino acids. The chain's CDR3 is CASSIQGRNTEAFF. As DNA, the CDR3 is TGTGCCAGCAGCATACAGGGAAGGAACACTGAAGCTTTCTTT.

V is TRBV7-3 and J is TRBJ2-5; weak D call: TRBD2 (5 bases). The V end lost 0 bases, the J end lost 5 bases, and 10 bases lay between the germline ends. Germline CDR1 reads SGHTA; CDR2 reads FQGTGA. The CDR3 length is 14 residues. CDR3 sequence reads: CASSLTGLRETQYF. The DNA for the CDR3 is TGTGCCAGCAGCTTAACCGGACTTCGGGAGACCCAGTACTTC.

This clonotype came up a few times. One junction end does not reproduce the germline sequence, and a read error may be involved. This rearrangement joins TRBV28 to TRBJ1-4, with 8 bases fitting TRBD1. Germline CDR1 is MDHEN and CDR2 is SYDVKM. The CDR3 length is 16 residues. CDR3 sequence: CASSRLPGQADEKLFF. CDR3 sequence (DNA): TGTGCCAGCAGCCGCCTCCCGGGACAGGCAGATGAAAAGCTGTTTTTT.

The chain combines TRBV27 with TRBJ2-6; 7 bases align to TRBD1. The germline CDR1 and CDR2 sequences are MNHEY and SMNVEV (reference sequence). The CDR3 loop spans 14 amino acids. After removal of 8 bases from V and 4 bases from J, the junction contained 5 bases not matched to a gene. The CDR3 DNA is TGTGCCAGCGGTCCGGGACAGGGGGCCAACGTCCTGACTTTC. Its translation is CASGPGQGANVLTF.

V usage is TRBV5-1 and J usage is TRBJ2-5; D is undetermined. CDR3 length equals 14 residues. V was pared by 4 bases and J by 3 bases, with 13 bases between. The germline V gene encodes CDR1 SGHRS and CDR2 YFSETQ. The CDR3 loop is CASSPELGKETQYF. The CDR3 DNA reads TGCGCCAGCAGCCCCGAGCTTGGTAAAGAGACCCAGTACTTC.

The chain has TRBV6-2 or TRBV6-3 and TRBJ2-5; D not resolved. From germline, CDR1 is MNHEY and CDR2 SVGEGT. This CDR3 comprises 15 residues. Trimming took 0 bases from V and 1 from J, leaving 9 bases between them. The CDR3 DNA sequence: TGTGCCAGCAGTTACTCTGGAGCGCGCCAAGAGACCCAGTACTTC. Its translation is CASSYSGARQETQYF.

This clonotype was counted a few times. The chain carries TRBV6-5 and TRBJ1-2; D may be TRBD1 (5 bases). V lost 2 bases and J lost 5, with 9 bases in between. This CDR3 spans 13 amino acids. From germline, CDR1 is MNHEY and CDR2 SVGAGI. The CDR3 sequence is CASSYDRTYGYTF. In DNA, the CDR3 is TGTGCCAGCAGTTACGACAGAACGTATGGCTACACCTTC.

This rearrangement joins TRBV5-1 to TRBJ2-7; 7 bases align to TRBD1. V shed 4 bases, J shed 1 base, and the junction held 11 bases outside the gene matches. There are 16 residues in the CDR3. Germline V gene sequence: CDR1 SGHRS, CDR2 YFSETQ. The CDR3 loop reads CASSRPLGQTSYEQYF. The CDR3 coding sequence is TGCGCCAGCAGCCGACCTCTGGGACAGACATCCTACGAGCAGTACTTC. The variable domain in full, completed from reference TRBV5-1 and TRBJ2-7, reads KAGVTQTPRYLIKTRGQQVTLSCSPISGHRSVSWYQQTPGQGLQFLFEYFSETQRNKGNFPGRFSGRQFSNSRSEMNVSTLELGDSALYLCASSRPLGQTSYEQYFGPGTRLTVT.

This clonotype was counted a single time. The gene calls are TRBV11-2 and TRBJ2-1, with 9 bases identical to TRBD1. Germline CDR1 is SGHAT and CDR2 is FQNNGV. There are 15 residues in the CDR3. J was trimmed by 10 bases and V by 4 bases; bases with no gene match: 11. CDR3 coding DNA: TGTGCCAGCAGCTCATTACGGGGACAGGGCGACGAGCAGTTCTTC. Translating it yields CASSSLRGQGDEQFF.

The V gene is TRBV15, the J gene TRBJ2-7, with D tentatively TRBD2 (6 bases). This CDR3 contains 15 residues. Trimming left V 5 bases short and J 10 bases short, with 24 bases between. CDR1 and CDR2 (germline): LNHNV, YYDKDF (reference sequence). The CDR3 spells CATSETRSRNRAQYF. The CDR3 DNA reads TGTGCCACCAGCGAGACTAGGTCCAGGAATAGAGCCCAGTACTTC.

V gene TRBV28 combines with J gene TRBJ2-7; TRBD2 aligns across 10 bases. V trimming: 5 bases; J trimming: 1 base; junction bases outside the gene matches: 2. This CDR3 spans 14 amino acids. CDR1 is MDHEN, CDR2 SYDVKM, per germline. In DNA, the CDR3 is TGTGCCAGCAGTACTAGCGGGGTGTCCTACGAGCAGTACTTC. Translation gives CASSTSGVSYEQYF.

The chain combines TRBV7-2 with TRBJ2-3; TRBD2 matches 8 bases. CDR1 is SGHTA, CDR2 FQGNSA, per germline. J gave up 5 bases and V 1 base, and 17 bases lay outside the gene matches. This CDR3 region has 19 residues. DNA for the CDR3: TGTGCCAGCAGCTTAGGGCTTCTAGCGGGCAGATTGGCAGGAGATACGCAGTATTTT. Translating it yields CASSLGLLAGRLAGDTQYF. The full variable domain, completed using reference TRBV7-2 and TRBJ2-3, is GAGVSQSPSNKVTEKGKDVELRCDPISGHTALYWYRQSLGQGLEFLIYFQGNSAPDKSGLPSDRFSAERTGGSVSTLTIQRTQQEDSAVYLCASSLGLLAGRLAGDTQYFGPGTRLTVL.

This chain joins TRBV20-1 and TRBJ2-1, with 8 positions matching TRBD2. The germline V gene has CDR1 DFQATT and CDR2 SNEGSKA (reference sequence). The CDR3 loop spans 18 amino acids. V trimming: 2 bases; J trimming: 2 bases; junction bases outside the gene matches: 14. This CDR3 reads CSARRVQVAGPAYNEQFF. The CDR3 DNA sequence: TGCAGTGCTAGACGGGTTCAGGTAGCGGGGCCAGCCTACAATGAGCAGTTCTTC.

This chain's CDR3 is CASSLVASGSIGYNEQFF. The CDR3 bases are TGCGCCAGCAGCTTGGTCGCTAGCGGGAGTATTGGTTACAATGAGCAGTTCTTC. This chain links TRBV5-1 with TRBJ2-1; 10 nucleotides line up with TRBD2. CDR1 and CDR2 from the germline V gene are SGHRS and YFSETQ. The CDR3 loop spans 18 amino acids. The trim removed 0 bases at V and 4 bases at J, leaving 10 bases unmatched.

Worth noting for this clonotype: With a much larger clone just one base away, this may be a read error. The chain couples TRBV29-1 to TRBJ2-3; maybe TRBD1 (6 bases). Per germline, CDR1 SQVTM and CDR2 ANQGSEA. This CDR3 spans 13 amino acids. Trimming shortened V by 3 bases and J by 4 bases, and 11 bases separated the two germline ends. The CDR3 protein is CSVETGSADTQYF. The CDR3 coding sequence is TGCAGCGTTGAGACAGGTAGCGCAGATACGCAGTATTTT.

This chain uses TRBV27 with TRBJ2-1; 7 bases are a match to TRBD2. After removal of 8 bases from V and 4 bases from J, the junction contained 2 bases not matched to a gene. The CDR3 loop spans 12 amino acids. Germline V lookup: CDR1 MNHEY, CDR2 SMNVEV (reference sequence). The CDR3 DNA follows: TGTGCCAGCGGGAGGGGATACAATGAGCAGTTCTTC. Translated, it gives CASGRGYNEQFF.

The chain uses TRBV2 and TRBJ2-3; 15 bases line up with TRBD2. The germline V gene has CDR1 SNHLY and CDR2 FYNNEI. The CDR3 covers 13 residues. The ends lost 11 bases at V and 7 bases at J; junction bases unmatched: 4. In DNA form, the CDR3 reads TGTGCCGGGGGACTAGCGGGAGGTAATACGCAGTATTTT. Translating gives CAGGLAGGNTQYF.

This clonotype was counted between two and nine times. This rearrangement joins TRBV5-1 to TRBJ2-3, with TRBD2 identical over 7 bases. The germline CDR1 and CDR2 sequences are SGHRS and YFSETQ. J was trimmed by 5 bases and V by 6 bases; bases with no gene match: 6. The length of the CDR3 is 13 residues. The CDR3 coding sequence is TGCGCCAGCACCCGAGGGGAGGGAGATACGCAGTATTTT. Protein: CASTRGEGDTQYF.

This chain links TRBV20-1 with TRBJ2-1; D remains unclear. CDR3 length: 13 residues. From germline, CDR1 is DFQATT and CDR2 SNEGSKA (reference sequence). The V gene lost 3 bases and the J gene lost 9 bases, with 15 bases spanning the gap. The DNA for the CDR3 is TGCAGTGCTAGGGAGTCGGGCTTCCTTGAGCAGTTCTTC. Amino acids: CSARESGFLEQFF.

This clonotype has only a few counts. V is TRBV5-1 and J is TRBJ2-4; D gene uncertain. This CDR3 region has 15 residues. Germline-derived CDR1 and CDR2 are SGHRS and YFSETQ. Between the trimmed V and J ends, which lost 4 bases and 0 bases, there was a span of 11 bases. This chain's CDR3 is CASSDQPIAKNIQYF. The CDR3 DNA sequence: TGCGCCAGCAGCGACCAACCCATAGCCAAAAACATTCAGTACTTC. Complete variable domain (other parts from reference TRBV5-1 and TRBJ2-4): KAGVTQTPRYLIKTRGQQVTLSCSPISGHRSVSWYQQTPGQGLQFLFEYFSETQRNKGNFPGRFSGRQFSNSRSEMNVSTLELGDSALYLCASSDQPIAKNIQYFGAGTRLSVL.

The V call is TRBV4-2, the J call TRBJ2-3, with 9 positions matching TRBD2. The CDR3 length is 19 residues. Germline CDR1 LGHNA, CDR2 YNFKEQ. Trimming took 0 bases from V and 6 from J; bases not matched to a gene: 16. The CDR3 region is CASSQDILEREAGSDTQYF. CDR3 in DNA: TGTGCCAGCAGCCAAGACATACTTGAGCGGGAGGCCGGGTCTGATACGCAGTATTTT.